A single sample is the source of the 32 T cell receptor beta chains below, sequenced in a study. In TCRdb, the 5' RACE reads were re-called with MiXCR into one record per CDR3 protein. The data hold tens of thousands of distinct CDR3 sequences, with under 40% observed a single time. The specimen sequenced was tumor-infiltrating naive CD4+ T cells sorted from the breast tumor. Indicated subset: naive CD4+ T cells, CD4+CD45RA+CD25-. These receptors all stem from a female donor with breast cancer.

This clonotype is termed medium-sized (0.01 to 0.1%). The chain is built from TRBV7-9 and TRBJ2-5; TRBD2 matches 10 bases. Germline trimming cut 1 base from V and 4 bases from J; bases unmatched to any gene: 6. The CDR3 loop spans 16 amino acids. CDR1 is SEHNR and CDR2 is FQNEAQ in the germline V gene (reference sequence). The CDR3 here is CASSLGVAGGGETQYF. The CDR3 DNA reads TGTGCCAGCAGCTTAGGCGTAGCGGGAGGTGGAGAGACCCAGTACTTC.

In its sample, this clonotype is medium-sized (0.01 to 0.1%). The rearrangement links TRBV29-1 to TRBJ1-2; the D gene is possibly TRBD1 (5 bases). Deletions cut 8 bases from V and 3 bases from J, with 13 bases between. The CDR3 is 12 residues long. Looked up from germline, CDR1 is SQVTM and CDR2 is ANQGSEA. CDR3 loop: CSFSWGDYGYTF. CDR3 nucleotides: TGCAGCTTCTCCTGGGGGGACTATGGCTACACCTTC. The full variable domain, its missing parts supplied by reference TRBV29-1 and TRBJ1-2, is SAVISQKPSRDICQRGTSLTIQCQVDSQVTMMFWYRQQPGQSLTLIATANQGSEATYESGFVIDKFPISRPNLTFSTLTVSNMSPEDSSIYLCSFSWGDYGYTFGSGTRLTVV.

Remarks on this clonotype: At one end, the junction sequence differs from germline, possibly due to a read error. The CDR3 loop is CASRLGAHRGNYGYTF. DNA of the CDR3: TGTGCCAGCAGATTAGGCGCCCACAGGGGGAACTATGGCTACACCTTC. The V and J genes are TRBV12-3 or TRBV12-4 and TRBJ1-2; 8 bases fit TRBD1. The CDR3 is 16 amino acids.

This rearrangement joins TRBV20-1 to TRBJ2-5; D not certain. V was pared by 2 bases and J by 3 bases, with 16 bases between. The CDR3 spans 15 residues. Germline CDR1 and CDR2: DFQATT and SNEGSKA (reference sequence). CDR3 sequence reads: CSARPRSRLEETQYF. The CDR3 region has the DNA TGCAGTGCTAGACCCCGATCCCGACTGGAAGAGACCCAGTACTTC.

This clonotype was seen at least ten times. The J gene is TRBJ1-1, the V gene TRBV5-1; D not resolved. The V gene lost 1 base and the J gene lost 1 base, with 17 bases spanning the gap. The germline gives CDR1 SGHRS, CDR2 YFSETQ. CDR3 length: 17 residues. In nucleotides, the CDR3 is TGCGCCAGCAGCTTGTGGGAGAGGCTCAGCGGGAACACTGAAGCTTTCTTT. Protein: CASSLWERLSGNTEAFF.

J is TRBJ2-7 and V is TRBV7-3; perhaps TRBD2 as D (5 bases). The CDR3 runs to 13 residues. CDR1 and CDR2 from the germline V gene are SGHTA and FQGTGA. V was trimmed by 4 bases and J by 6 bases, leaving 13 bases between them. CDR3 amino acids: CASSSSTSGEQYF. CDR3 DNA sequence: TGTGCCAGCAGCTCCTCAACTAGTGGCGAGCAGTACTTC.

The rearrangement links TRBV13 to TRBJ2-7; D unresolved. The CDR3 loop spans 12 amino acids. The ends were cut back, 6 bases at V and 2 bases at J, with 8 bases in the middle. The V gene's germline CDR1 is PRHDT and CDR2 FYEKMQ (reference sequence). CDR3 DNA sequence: TGTGCCAGCAGACCGACCACCTACGAGCAGTACTTC. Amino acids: CASRPTTYEQYF.

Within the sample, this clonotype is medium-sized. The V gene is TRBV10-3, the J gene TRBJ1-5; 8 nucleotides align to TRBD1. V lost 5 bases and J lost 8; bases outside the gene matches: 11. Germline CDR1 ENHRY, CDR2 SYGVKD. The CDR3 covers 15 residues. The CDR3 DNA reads TGTGCCATCAGTCCCTCGGACAGGGAGGATGAGCCCCAGCATTTT. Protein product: CAISPSDREDEPQHF.

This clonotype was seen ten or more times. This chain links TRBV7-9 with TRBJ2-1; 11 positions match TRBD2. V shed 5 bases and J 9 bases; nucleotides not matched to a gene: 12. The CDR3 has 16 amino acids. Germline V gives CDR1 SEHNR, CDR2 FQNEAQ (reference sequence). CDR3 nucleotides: TGTGCCAGCAGCCCCGCGGCACTAGCGGGAGAGGTTGAGCAGTTCTTC. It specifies CASSPAALAGEVEQFF.

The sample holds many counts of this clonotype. This chain's CDR3 is CASSFSPGLVPYEQYF. The CDR3 DNA follows: TGTGCCAGCAGTTTCTCTCCGGGACTAGTACCCTACGAGCAGTACTTC. This chain joins TRBV12-3 or TRBV12-4 and TRBJ2-7; 8 bases fit TRBD2. This CDR3 region has 16 residues. V lost 3 bases, J lost 2 bases, and 9 bases stayed unmatched.

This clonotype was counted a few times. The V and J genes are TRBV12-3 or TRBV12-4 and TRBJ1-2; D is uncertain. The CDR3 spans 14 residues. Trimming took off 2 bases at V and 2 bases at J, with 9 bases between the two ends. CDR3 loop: CASSLIPTNYGYTF. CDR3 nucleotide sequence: TGTGCCAGCAGTTTAATCCCTACAAACTATGGCTACACCTTC.

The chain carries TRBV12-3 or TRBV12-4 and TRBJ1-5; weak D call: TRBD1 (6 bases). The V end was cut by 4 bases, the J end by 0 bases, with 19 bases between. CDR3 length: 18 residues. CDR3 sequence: CASSSPETGMNSNQPQHF. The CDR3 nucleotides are TGTGCCAGCAGTTCGCCCGAAACAGGGATGAATAGCAATCAGCCCCAGCATTTT.

CDR3 in amino acids: CASGLAYSNQPQHF. As DNA, the CDR3 is TGTGCTAGTGGTTTGGCATATAGCAATCAGCCCCAGCATTTT. The chain is built from TRBV12-5 and TRBJ1-5; D unclear. This CDR3 has 14 amino acids. The V gene lost 1 base and the J gene lost 0 bases, with 4 bases spanning the gap. The germline CDR1 and CDR2 sequences are LGHNT and FRNRAP. The complete variable domain, with remaining parts taken from reference TRBV12-5 and TRBJ1-5, reads DARVTQTPRHKVTEMGQEVTMRCQPILGHNTVFWYRQTMMQGLELLAYFRNRAPLDDSGMPKDRFSAEMPDATLATLKIQPSEPRDSAVYFCASGLAYSNQPQHFGDGTRLSIL.

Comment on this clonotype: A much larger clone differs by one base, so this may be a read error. In DNA form, the CDR3 reads TGCGCCAGCAGCTTGGGAGGGCAGCACACCGGGGAGCTGTTTTTT. Translated, it gives CASSLGGQHTGELFF. The chain recombines TRBV5-1 with TRBJ2-2; a weak D match, TRBD2 (5 bases). The CDR3 spans 15 residues. The ends were cut back, 0 bases at V and 3 bases at J, with 9 bases in the middle. Germline lookup yields CDR1 SGHRS and CDR2 YFSETQ.

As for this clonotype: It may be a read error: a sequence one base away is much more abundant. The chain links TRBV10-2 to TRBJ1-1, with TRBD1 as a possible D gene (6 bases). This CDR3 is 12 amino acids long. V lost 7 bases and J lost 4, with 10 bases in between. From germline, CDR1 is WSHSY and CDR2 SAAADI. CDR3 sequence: CASTTGSTEAFF. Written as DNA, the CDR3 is TGCGCCAGCACAACAGGGAGCACTGAAGCTTTCTTT.

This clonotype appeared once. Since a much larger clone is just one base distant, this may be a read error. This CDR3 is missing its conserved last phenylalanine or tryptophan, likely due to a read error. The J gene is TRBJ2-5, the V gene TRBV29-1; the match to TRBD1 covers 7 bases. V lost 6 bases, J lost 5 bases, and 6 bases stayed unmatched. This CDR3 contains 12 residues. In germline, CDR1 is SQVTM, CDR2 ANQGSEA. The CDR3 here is CSVGTGVETQYS. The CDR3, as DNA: TGCAGCGTCGGTACAGGGGTGGAGACCCAGTACTCC.

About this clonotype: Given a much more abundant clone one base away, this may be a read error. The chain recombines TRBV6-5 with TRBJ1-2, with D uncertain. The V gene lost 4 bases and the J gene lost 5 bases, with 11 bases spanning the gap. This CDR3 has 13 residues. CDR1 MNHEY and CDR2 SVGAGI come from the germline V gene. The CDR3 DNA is TGTGCCAGCAGTTGCTCAGGACCTTATGGCTACACCTTC. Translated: CASSCSGPYGYTF.

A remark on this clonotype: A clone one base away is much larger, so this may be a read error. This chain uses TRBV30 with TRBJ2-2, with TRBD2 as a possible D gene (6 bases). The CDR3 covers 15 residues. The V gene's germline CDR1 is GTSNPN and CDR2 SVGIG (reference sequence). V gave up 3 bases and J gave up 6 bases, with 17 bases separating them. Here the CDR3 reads CAWSLSGTDPGELFF. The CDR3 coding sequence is TGTGCCTGGAGCTTATCCGGGACTGATCCCGGGGAGCTGTTTTTT.

This CDR3 reads CASSPRDRGWGYTF. In DNA, the CDR3 is TGTGCCAGCAGTCCCCGGGACAGGGGTTGGGGCTACACCTTC. The chain uses TRBV12-3 or TRBV12-4 and TRBJ1-2, with 10 bases that match TRBD1. Trimming took 5 bases from V and 8 from J; bases not matched to a gene: 8. The CDR3 is 14 amino acids.

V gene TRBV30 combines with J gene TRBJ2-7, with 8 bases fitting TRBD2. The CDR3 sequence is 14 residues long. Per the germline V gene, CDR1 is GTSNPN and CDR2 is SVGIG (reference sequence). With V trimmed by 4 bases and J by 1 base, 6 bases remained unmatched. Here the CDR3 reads CAWTGGTVSYEQYF. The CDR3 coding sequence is TGTGCCTGGACGGGGGGGACTGTATCCTACGAGCAGTACTTC.

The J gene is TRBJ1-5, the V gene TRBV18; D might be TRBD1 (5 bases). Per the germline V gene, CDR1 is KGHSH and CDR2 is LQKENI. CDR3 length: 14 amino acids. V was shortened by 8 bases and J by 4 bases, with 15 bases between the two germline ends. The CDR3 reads CASSPDSLNQPQHF. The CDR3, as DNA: TGTGCCAGCAGCCCCGACAGCCTTAATCAGCCCCAGCATTTT. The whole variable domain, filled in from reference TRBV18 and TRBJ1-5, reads NAGVMQNPRHLVRRRGQEARLRCSPMKGHSHVYWYRQLPEEGLKFMVYLQKENIIDESGMPKERFSAEFPKEGPSILRIQQVVRGDSAAYFCASSPDSLNQPQHFGDGTRLSIL.

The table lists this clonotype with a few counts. The CDR3 DNA reads as TGCGCCAGCAGCCAAGATCCCGTGACTGAAGCTTTCTTT. Translation: CASSQDPVTEAFF. V and J are TRBV4-1 and TRBJ1-1; no clear D. Germline V gene lookup returns CDR1 MGHRA and CDR2 YSYEKL. Deletions cut 0 bases from V and 5 bases from J, with 7 bases between. This CDR3 contains 13 residues.

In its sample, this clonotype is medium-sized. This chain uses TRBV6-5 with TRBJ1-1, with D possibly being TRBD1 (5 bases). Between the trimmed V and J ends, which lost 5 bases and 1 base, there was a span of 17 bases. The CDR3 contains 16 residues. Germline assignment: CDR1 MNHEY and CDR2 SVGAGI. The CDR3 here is CASSPIPGFWNTEAFF. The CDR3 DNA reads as TGTGCCAGCAGTCCTATCCCAGGGTTTTGGAACACTGAAGCTTTCTTT.

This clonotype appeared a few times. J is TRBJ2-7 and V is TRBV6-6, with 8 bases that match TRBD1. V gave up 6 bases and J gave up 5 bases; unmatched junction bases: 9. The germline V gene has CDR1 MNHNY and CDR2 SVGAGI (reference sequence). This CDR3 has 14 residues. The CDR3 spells CASSPRGQGHEQYF. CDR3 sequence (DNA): TGTGCCAGCAGCCCCCGTGGACAGGGACACGAGCAGTACTTC.

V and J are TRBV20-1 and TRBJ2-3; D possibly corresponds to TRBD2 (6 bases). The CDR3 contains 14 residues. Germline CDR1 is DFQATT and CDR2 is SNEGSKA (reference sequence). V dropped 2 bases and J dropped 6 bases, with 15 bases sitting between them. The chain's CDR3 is CSARPGLRSDTQYF. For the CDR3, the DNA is TGCAGTGCTAGACCGGGACTGCGCTCGGATACGCAGTATTTT.

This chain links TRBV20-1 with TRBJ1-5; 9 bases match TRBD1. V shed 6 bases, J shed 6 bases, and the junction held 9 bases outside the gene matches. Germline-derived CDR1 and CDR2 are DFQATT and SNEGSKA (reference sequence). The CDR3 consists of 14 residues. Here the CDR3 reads CSAGVGQGGQPQHF. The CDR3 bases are TGCAGTGCAGGGGTGGGACAGGGAGGTCAGCCCCAGCATTTT.

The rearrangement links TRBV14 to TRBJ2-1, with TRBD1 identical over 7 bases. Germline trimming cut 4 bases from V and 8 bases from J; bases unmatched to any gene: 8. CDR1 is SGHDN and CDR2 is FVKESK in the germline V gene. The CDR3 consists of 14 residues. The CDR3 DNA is TGTGCCAGCAGCCCGCCGACAGGGCTCGATGAGCAGTTCTTC. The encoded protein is CASSPPTGLDEQFF.

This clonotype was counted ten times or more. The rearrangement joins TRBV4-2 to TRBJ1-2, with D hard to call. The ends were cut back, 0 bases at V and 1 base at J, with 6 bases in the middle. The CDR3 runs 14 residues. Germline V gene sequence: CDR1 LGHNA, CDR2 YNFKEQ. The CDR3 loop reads CASSQERLNYGYTF. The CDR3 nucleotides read TGTGCCAGCAGCCAAGAGCGGCTTAACTATGGCTACACCTTC.

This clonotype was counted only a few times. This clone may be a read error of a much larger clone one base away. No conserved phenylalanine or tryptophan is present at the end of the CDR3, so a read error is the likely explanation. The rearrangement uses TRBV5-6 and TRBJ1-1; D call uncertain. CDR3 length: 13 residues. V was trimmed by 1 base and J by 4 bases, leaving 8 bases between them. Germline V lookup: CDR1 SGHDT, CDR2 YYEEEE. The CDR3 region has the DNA TGTGCCAGCAGCTTGTTCGGGGTCACTGAAGCTTTCCTT. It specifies CASSLFGVTEAFL.

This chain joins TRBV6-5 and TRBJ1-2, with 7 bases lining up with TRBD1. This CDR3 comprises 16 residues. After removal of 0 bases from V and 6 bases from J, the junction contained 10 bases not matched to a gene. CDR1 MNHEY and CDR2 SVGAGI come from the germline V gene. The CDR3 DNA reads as TGTGCCAGCAGTTACTCGCCCAGTAAGGACAGGCATGGCTACACCTTC. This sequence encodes CASSYSPSKDRHGYTF.

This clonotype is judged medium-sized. CDR3 residues: CASSLAGLAGTYNEQFF. Here the CDR3 DNA reads TGTGCCAGCAGCTTGGCGGGACTAGCGGGCACCTACAATGAGCAGTTCTTC. V is TRBV7-9 and J is TRBJ2-1, with 12 bases aligning to TRBD2. The length of the CDR3 is 17 residues. The germline V gene encodes CDR1 SEHNR and CDR2 FQNEAQ (reference sequence). The J segment lost 2 bases and the V segment lost 3 bases, leaving 5 bases of the junction unmatched.

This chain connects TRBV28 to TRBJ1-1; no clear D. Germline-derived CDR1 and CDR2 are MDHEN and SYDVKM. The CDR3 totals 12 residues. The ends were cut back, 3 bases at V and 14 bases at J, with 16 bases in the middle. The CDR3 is CASSFPSVGAFF. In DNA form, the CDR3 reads TGTGCCAGCAGTTTCCCCAGTGTTGGAGCCTTCTTT.